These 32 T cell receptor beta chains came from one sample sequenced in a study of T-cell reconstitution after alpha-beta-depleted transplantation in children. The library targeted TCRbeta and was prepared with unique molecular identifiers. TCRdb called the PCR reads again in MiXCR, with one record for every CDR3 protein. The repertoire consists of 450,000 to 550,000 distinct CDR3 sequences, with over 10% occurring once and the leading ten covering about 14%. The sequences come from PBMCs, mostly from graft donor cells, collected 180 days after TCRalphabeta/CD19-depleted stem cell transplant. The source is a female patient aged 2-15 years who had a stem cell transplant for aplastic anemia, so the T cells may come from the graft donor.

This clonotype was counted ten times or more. For the CDR3, the DNA is TGCGCCAGCAGCTTGTCACAGGGGGGCTCCGAGCAGTACGTC. Translated: CASSLSQGGSEQYV. The rearrangement joins TRBV5-1 to TRBJ2-7; 8 nucleotides agree with TRBD1. The germline V gene has CDR1 SGHRS and CDR2 YFSETQ. This CDR3 has 14 residues. Trimming removed 1 base from V and 6 bases from J; junction bases left unmatched: 6.

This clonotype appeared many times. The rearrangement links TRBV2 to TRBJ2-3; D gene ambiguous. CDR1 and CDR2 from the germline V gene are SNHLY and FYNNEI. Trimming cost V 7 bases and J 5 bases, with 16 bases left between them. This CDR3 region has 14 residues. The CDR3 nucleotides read TGTGCCAGCACCCTGACCCAGTTTATAGATACGCAGTATTTT. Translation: CASTLTQFIDTQYF.

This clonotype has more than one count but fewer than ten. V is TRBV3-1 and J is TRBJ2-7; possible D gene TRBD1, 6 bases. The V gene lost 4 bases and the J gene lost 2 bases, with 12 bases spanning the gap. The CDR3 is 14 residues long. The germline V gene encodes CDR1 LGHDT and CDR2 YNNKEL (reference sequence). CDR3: CASSPHEGAYEQYF. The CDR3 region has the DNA TGTGCCAGCAGCCCTCACGAGGGGGCCTACGAGCAGTACTTC.

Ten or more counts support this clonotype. CDR3 DNA sequence: TGTGCCAGCAGCGTAGGATCTAGCGGGGCCGCAGATACGCAGTATTTT. It encodes CASSVGSSGAADTQYF. The V call is TRBV9, the J call TRBJ2-3, with 9 bases matching TRBD2. CDR1 SGDLS and CDR2 YYNGEE come from the germline V gene. V was clipped by 0 bases and J by 4 bases; unmatched bases: 6. CDR3 length equals 16 residues.

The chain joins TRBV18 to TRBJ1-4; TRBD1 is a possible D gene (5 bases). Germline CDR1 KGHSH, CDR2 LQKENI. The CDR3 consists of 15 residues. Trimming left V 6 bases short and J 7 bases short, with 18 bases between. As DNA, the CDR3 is TGTGCCAGCTCGACCGTCACTGGGGGTGGTGAAAAACTGTTTTTT. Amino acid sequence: CASSTVTGGGEKLFF. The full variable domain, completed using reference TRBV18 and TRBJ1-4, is NAGVMQNPRHLVRRRGQEARLRCSPMKGHSHVYWYRQLPEEGLKFMVYLQKENIIDESGMPKERFSAEFPKEGPSILRIQQVVRGDSAAYFCASSTVTGGGEKLFFGSGTQLSVL.

DNA of the CDR3: TGCGCCAGCAGCTTGGGGGCTTTTCCAGAAGCTTTCTTT. Protein: CASSLGAFPEAFF. The chain uses TRBV5-1 and TRBJ1-1; D gene unclear. CDR3 size: 13 residues. V lost 0 bases, J lost 8 bases, and 11 bases lay in between. Per germline, CDR1 SGHRS and CDR2 YFSETQ.

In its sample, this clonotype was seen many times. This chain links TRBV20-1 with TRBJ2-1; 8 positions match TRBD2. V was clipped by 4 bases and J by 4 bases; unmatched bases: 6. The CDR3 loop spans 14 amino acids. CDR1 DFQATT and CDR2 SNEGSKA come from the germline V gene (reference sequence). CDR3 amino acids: CSATAGAMYNEQFF. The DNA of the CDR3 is TGCAGTGCTACAGCGGGAGCTATGTACAATGAGCAGTTCTTC.

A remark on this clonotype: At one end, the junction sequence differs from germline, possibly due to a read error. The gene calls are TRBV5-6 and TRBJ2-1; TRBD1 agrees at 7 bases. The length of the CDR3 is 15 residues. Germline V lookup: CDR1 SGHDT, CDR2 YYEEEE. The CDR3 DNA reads TGTGCCAGCAGCTCATACGACAGGGTCCCCAATGACCAGTTCTTC. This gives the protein CASSSYDRVPNDQFF.

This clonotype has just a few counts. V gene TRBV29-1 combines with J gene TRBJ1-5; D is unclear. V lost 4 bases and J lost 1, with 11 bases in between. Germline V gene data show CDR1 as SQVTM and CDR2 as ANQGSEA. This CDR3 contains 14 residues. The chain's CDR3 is CSVVPGRSNQPQHF. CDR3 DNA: TGCAGCGTTGTACCGGGTAGAAGCAATCAGCCCCAGCATTTT.

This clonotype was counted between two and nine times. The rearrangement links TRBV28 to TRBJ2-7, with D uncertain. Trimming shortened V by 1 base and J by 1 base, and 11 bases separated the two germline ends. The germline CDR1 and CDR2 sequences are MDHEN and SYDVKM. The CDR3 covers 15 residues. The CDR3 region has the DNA TGTGCCAGCAGTTTATTGGAACGTCTGTCCTACGAGCAGTACTTC. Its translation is CASSLLERLSYEQYF.

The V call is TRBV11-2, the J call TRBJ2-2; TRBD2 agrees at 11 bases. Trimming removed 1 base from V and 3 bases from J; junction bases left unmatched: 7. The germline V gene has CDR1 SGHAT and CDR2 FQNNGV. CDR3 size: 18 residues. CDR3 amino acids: CASSLGQGLAAHTGELFF. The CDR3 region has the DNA TGTGCCAGCAGCTTAGGCCAGGGACTAGCGGCGCACACCGGGGAGCTGTTTTTT.

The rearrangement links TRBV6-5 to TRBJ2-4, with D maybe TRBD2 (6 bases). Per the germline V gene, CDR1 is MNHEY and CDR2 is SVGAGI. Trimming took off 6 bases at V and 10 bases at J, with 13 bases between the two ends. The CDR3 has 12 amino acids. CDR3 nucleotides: TGTGCCAGCAGAAGGACTATTTGGATTCAGTACTTC. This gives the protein CASRRTIWIQYF.

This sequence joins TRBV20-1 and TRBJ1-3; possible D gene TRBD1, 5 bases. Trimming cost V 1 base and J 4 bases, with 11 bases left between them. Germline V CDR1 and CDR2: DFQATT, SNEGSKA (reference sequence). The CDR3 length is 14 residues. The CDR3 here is CSARVGGYGNTIYF. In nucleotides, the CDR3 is TGCAGTGCTAGAGTGGGGGGGTACGGAAACACCATATATTTT.

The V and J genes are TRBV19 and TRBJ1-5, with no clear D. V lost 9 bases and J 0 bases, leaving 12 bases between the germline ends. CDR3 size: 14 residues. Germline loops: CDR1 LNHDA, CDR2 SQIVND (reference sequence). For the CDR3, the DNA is TGTGCCAGCTCCCGAGTCGATAGCAATCAGCCCCAGCATTTT. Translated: CASSRVDSNQPQHF.

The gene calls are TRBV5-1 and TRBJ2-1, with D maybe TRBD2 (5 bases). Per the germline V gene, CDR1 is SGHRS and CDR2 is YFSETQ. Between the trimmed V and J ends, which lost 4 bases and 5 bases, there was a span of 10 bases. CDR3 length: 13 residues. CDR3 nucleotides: TGCGCCAGCAGCCTAGGACTCCACAATGAGCAGTTCTTC. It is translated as CASSLGLHNEQFF.

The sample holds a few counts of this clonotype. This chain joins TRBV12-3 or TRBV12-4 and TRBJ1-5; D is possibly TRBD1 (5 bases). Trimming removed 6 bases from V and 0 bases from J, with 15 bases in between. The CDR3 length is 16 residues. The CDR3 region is CASSLRGVYSNQPQHF. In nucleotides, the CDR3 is TGTGCCAGCAGCTTACGGGGGGTTTATAGCAATCAGCCCCAGCATTTT.

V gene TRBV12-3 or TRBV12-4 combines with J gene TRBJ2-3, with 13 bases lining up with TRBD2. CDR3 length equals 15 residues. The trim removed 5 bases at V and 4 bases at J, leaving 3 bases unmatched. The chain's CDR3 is CASSPGTSGADTQYF. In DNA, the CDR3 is TGTGCCAGCAGTCCCGGGACTAGCGGGGCAGATACGCAGTATTTT.

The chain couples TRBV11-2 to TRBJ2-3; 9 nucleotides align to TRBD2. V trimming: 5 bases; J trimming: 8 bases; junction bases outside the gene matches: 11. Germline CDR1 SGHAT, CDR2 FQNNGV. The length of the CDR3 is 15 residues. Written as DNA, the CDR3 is TGTGCCAGCAGCCAGGCCTTAGCGGGAGCTCCTACGCAGTATTTT. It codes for CASSQALAGAPTQYF. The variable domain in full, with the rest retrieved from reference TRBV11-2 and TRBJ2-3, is EAGVAQSPRYKIIEKRQSVAFWCNPISGHATLYWYQQILGQGPKLLIQFQNNGVVDDSQLPKDRFSAERLKGVDSTLKIQPAKLEDSAVYLCASSQALAGAPTQYFGPGTRLTVL.

The CDR3 spells CSVESTVGPSGLHEQYV. The DNA of the CDR3 is TGCAGCGTTGAATCAACGGTGGGACCCTCGGGCCTCCACGAGCAGTACGTC. The rearrangement uses TRBV29-1 and TRBJ2-7; either TRBD1 or TRBD2 may fit D (5 bases each). Between the trimmed V and J ends, which lost 2 bases and 5 bases, there was a span of 25 bases. CDR1 and CDR2 from the germline V gene are SQVTM and ANQGSEA. CDR3 length: 17 residues.

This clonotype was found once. The CDR3 DNA follows: TGTGCCAGCAGCTTCAGCAGGATCCTCAATTCACCCCTCCACTTT. Its protein product is CASSFSRILNSPLHF. The rearrangement uses TRBV7-1 and TRBJ1-6; no clear D. TRBV7-1 is given ORF status, its function remaining uncertain. The ends were cut back, 4 bases at V and 7 bases at J, with 14 bases in the middle. The CDR3 covers 15 residues.

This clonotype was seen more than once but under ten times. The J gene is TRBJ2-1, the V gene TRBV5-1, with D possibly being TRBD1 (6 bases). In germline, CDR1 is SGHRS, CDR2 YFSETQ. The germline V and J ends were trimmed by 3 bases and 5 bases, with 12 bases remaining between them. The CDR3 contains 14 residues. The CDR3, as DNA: TGCGCCAGCAGCTCCACAGGGCCCAACAATGAGCAGTTCTTC. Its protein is CASSSTGPNNEQFF.

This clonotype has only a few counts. The CDR3: CSAIRPAGFTGELFF. In nucleotides, the CDR3 is TGCAGTGCCATTCGGCCAGCGGGGTTCACCGGGGAGCTGTTTTTT. J is TRBJ2-2 and V is TRBV20-1, with 7 bases that match TRBD2. Germline V gene data show CDR1 as DFQATT and CDR2 as SNEGSKA (reference sequence). This CDR3 has 15 residues. Unmatched junction bases numbered 11, after V lost 6 bases and J lost 4 bases.

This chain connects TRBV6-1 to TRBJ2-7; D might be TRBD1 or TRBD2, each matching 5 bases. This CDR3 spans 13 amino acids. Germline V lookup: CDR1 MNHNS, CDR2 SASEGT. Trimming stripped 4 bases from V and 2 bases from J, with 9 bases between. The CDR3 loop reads CASSGDGTYEQYV. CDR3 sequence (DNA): TGTGCCAGCAGTGGGGACGGTACCTACGAGCAGTACGTC.

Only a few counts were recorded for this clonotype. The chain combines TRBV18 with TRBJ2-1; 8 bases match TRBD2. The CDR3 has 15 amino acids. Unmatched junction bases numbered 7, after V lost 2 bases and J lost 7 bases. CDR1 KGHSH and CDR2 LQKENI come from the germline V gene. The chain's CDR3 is CASSPFREGGNEQFF. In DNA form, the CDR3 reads TGTGCCAGCTCACCATTCCGGGAGGGCGGTAATGAGCAGTTCTTC.

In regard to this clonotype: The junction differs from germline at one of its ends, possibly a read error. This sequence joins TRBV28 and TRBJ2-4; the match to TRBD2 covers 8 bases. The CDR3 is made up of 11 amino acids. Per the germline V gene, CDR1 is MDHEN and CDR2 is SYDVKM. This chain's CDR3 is CASSDRTSTHF. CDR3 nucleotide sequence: TGTGCCAGCAGCGATCGGACTAGCACCCACTTC.

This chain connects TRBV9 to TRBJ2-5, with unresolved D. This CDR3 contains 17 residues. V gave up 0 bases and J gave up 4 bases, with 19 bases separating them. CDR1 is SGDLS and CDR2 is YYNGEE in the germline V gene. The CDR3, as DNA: TGTGCCAGCAGCGTAGAAGAGACTCCTACGTGGCGAGAGACCCAGTACTTC. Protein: CASSVEETPTWRETQYF.

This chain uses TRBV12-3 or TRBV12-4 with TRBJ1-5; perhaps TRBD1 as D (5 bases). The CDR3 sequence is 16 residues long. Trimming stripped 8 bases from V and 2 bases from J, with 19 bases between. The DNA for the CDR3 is TGTGCCAGCGGTCGTCGTGGGCAGGGAGGCAATCAGCCCCAGCATTTT. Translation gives CASGRRGQGGNQPQHF.

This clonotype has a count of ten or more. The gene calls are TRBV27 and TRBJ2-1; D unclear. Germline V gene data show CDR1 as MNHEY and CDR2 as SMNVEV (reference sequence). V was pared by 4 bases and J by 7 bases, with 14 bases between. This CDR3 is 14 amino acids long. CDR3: CASSSYSVENEQFF. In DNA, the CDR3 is TGTGCCAGCAGTTCCTACTCCGTTGAGAATGAGCAGTTCTTC.

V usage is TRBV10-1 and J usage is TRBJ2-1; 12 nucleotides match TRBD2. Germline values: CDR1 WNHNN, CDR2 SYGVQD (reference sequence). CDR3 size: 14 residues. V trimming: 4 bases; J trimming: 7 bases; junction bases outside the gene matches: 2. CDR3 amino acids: CASSATSGRNEQFF. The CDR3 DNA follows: TGCGCCAGCAGTGCTACTAGCGGGAGGAATGAGCAGTTCTTC.

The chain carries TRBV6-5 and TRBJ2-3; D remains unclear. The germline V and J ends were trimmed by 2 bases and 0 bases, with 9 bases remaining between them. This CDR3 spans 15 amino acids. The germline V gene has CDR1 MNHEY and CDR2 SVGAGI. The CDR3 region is CASSYVRVSTDTQYF. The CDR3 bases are TGTGCCAGCAGTTACGTCCGGGTCAGCACAGATACGCAGTATTTT.

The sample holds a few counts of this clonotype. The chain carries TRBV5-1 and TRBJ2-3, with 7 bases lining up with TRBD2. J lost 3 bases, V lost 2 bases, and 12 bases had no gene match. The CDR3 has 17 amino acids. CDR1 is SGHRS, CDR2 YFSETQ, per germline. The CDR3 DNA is TGCGCCAGCAGCTTTCAAACGGCGGGAGACCTTACAGATACGCAGTATTTT. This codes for CASSFQTAGDLTDTQYF.

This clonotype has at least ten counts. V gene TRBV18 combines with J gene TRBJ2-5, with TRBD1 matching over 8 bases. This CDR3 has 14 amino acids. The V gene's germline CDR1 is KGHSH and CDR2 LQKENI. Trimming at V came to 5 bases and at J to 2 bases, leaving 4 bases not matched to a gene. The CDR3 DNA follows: TGTGCCAGCTCAAGCCGACAGGGGCAAGAGACCCAGTACTTC. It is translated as CASSSRQGQETQYF.